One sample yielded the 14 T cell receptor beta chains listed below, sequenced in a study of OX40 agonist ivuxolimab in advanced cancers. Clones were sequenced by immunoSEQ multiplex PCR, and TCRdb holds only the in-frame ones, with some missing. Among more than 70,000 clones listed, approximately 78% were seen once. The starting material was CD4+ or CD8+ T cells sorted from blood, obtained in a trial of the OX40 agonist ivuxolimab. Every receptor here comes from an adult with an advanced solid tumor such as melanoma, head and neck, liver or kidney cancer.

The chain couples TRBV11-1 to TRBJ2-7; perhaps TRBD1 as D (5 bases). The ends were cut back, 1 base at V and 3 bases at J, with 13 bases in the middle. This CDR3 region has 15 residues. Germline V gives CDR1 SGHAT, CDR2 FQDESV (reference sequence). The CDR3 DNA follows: TGTGCCAGCAGCTTAGTGGGAACAGGTTACTACGAGCAGTACTTC. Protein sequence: CASSLVGTGYYEQYF.

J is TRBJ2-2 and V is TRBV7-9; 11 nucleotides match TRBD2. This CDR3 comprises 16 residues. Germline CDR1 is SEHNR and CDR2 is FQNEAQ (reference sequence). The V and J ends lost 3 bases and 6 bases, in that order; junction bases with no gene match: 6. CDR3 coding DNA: TGTGCCAGCAGCTTTCTAGCGGGGGGATCCCCCGGGGAGCTGTTTTTT. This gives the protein CASSFLAGGSPGELFF.

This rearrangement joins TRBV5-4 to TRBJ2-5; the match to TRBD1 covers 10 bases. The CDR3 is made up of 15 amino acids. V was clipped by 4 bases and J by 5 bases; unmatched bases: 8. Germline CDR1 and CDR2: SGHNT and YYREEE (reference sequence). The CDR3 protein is CASSLRQGAGETQYF. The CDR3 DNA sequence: TGTGCCAGCAGCCTTAGACAGGGGGCCGGGGAGACCCAGTACTTC.

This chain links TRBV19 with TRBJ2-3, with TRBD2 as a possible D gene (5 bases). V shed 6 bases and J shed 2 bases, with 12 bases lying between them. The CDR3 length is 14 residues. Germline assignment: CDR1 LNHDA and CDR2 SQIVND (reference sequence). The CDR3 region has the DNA TGTGCCAGTAGACTGAGGGATTCCACAGATACGCAGTATTTT. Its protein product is CASRLRDSTDTQYF.

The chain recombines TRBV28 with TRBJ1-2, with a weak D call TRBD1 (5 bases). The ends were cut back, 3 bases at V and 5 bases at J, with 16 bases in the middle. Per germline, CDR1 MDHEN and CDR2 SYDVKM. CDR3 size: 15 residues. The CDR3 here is CASSLYRAGQYGYTF. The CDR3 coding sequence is TGTGCCAGCAGTTTGTATAGGGCAGGGCAATATGGCTACACCTTC.

The chain's CDR3 is CASGVVIGRPDTQYF. In DNA, the CDR3 is TGTGCCAGCGGAGTTGTGATCGGTCGTCCAGATACGCAGTATTTT. The chain employs TRBV7-2 and TRBJ2-3; D is unclear. V lost 8 bases and J lost 4, with 19 bases in between. Germline CDR1 SGHTA, CDR2 FQGNSA. This CDR3 spans 15 amino acids. Using reference TRBV7-2 and TRBJ2-3 for the parts outside the CDR3, the full variable domain is GAGVSQSPSNKVTEKGKDVELRCDPISGHTALYWYRQSLGQGLEFLIYFQGNSAPDKSGLPSDRFSAERTGGSVSTLTIQRTQQEDSAVYLCASGVVIGRPDTQYFGPGTRLTVL.

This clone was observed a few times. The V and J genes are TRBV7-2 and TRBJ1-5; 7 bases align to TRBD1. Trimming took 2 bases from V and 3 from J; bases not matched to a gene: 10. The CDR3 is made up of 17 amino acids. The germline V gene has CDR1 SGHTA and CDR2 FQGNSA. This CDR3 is CASSLNQVGTVNQPQHF. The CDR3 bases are TGTGCCAGCAGCTTAAATCAGGTGGGGACAGTCAATCAGCCCCAGCATTTT.

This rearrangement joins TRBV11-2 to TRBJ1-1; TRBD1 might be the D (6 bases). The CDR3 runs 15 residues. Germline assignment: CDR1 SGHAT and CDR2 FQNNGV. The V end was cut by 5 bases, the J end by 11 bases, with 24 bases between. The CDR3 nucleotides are TGTGCCAGCAGCCTCCGCCCGGGGGGGCAGGCCGTGGCTTTCTTT. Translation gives CASSLRPGGQAVAFF.

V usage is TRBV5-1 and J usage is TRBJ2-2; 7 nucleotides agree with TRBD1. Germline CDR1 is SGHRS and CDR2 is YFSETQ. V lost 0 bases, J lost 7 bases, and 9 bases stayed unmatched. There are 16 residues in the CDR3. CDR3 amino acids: CASSLVTGEGGGELFF. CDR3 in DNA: TGCGCCAGCAGCTTGGTTACAGGGGAAGGAGGCGGGGAGCTGTTTTTT.

The CDR3 coding sequence is TGTGCCAGCTACAATACTAGCGGGAGACCCCTCGAGCAGTACTTC. Its protein product is CASYNTSGRPLEQYF. The gene calls are TRBV21-1 and TRBJ2-7; the tabulated D call, TRBD2, remains unverified against the DNA. TRBV21-1 is termed a pseudogene. The CDR3 is 15 amino acids.

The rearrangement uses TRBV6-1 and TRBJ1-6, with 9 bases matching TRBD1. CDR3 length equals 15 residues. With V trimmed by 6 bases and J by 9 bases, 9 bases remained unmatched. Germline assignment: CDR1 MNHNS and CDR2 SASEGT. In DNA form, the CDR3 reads TGTGCCAGCAGGGGGACCGACAGGGGGATTTCACCCCTCCACTTT. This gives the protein CASRGTDRGISPLHF.

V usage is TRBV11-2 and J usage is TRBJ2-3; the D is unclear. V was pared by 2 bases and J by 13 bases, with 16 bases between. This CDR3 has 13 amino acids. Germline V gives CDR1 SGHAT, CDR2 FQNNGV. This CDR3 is CASSLLVTGPKYF. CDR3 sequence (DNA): TGTGCCAGCAGCTTACTCGTTACCGGTCCTAAGTATTTT. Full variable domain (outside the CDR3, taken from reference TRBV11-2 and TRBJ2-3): EAGVAQSPRYKIIEKRQSVAFWCNPISGHATLYWYQQILGQGPKLLIQFQNNGVVDDSQLPKDRFSAERLKGVDSTLKIQPAKLEDSAVYLCASSLLVTGPKYFGPGTRLTVL.

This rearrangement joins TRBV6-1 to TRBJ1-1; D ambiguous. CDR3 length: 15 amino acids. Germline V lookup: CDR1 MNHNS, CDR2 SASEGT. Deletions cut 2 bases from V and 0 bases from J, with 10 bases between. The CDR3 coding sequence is TGTGCCAGCAGTGAATTGTCGGCCATGAACACTGAAGCTTTCTTT. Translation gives CASSELSAMNTEAFF.

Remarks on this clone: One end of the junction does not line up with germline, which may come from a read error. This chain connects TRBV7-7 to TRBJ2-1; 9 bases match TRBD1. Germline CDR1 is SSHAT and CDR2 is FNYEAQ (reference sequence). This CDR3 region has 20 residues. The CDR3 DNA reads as TGTGCTAGCAGCTTACCCGTCCCGGGACAGGGTCAGGGGTTTTCTGATGAGCAGTTCTTC. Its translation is CASSLPVPGQGQGFSDEQFF.